This is a list of T cell receptor beta chains from one sample in a study of cytomegalovirus exposure and HLA in healthy donors. Clones were sequenced by immunoSEQ multiplex PCR, and TCRdb holds only the in-frame ones, with some missing. There are tens of thousands of clones in the sample; 70% to 80% occur only once, and about 23% lies in the top ten. Sequencing was carried out using PBMCs. The origin of the receptors is a woman aged 50 to 60 in good health and CMV-seropositive. Each CDR3 is given with its conserved first and last residue. Each record gives: V gene, J gene, CDR3 protein.

V: TRBV5-6; J: TRBJ2-1; CDR3: CASSASAGEQFF
V: TRBV30; J: TRBJ1-5; CDR3: CAWSGTGFQPQHF
V: TRBV5-1; J: TRBJ2-7; CDR3: CASSLGTGGSYEQYF
V: TRBV21-1; J: TRBJ2-5; CDR3: CASSKTGTGGNMRETQYF
V: TRBV5-1; J: TRBJ1-1; CDR3: CASSLAHTNTEAFF
V: TRBV5-5; J: TRBJ2-5; CDR3: CASTPTYPSTAQPGTQYF
V: TRBV6-5; J: TRBJ1-2; CDR3: CASGGYGYTF
V: TRBV7-9; J: TRBJ1-1; CDR3: CASSLGSAEAFF
V: TRBV6-5; J: TRBJ1-6; CDR3: CASHRRGSPLHF
V: TRBV11-3; J: TRBJ1-2; CDR3: CASSLGVTNYGYTF
V: TRBV4-1; J: TRBJ2-1; CDR3: CASSQSSGGINEQFF
V: TRBV7-9; J: TRBJ2-3; CDR3: CASSSQGPDTQYF
V: TRBV27; J: TRBJ1-4; CDR3: CASSFTGGTNEKLFF
V: TRBV5-1; J: TRBJ2-1; CDR3: CASSRSGSGIYNEQFF
V: TRBV14; J: TRBJ2-5; CDR3: CASSQVAGALYQETQYF
V: TRBV7-2; J: TRBJ2-1; CDR3: CASSLVQRGDEQFF
V: TRBV11-2; J: TRBJ1-5; CDR3: CASSRRGFRQGKNQPQHF
V: TRBV5-4; J: TRBJ1-4; CDR3: CASSLDNRGNEKLFF
V: TRBV5-1; J: TRBJ2-2; CDR3: CASSLAGNTGELFF
V: TRBV30; J: TRBJ1-3; CDR3: CAWSIINGNTIYF
V: TRBV7-9; J: TRBJ2-3; CDR3: CASSPPWADMGWSDTQYF
V: TRBV6-5; J: TRBJ2-3; CDR3: CASSYSPDLGTQYF
V: TRBV28; J: TRBJ1-2; CDR3: CASSLPGAGGYTF
V: TRBV28; J: TRBJ1-3; CDR3: CASSPGGPGNTIYF
V: TRBV5-8; J: TRBJ1-5; CDR3: CASSTTGSNQPQHF
V: TRBV6-6; J: TRBJ2-5; CDR3: CASSYSAGLGETQYF
V: TRBV15; J: TRBJ1-1; CDR3: CATSRVLGVGTEAFF
V: TRBV9; J: TRBJ2-3; CDR3: CASSARDNRDTQYF
V: TRBV5-1; J: TRBJ2-3; CDR3: CASSLVRLAGGRNTDTQYF
V: TRBV5-1; J: TRBJ2-5; CDR3: CASSTRQAETQYF
V: TRBV19; J: TRBJ2-7; CDR3: CASSIGASLQDEQYF
V: TRBV19; J: TRBJ2-1; CDR3: CASSREGSGRGGEQFF
V: TRBV30; J: TRBJ1-4; CDR3: CAGSIDNEKLFF
V: TRBV19; J: TRBJ2-4; CDR3: CASSLQRGTKNIQYF
V: TRBV5-4; J: .; CDR3: CASSLGPALLDEQYF
V: TRBV6-6; J: TRBJ1-1; CDR3: CASTKGPENTEAFF
V: TRBV5-4; J: TRBJ2-6; CDR3: CASRLDSSGANVLTF
V: TRBV6-5; J: TRBJ2-7; CDR3: CASSQPGQTSSEQYF
V: TRBV9; J: TRBJ2-3; CDR3: CASSPPSSGSDTQYF
V: TRBV19; J: TRBJ1-2; CDR3: CASSIIRGPGYTF
V: TRBV11-2; J: TRBJ2-1; CDR3: CASSSGQNYNEQFF
V: TRBV5-1; J: TRBJ2-1; CDR3: CASSLLTSGDEQFF
V: TRBV4-1; J: TRBJ1-2; CDR3: CASSQVTGGSGYTF
V: TRBV2; J: TRBJ1-2; CDR3: CASTRVDRVSRGYTF
V: TRBV23-1; J: TRBJ2-5; CDR3: CASSQWREETQYF
V: TRBV30; J: TRBJ1-1; CDR3: CAWSVQRGLTEAFF
V: TRBV2; J: TRBJ2-3; CDR3: CASIPTSGRTDTQYF
V: TRBV7-9; J: TRBJ2-7; CDR3: CASSIGQGLEKQYF
V: TRBV7-2; J: TRBJ1-2; CDR3: CASSPESDYGYTF
V: TRBV30; J: TRBJ1-6; CDR3: CAWSAWDTGPNSPLHF
V: TRBV19; J: TRBJ2-3; CDR3: CASRLSGAPSFSITDTQYF
V: TRBV19; J: TRBJ1-1; CDR3: CAVTKRRGAGSTEAFF